This is a list of T cell receptor beta chains from one sample in a study of T cells in Graves' hyperthyroidism and ophthalmopathy. TCRdb itself ran the multiplex PCR reads through MiXCR, one entry per CDR3 protein. The sample contains fewer than 450,000 distinct CDR3 sequences, roughly a sixth of which appear only once. Sequenced: blood. The receptors shown here come from a young woman with Graves' hyperthyroidism that later progressed to Graves' ophthalmopathy. Both conserved end residues are part of each CDR3. The order of the fields is V gene, clone size, D gene, J gene, CDR3 protein, CDR3 DNA. The D gene is left open where the match is weak. Size is omitted from some rows. Given values are once, few, many or a class for expanded clones.

>TRBV7-9|many|NA|TRBJ2-2
CASRGAGTGELFF
TGTGCCAGCAGAGGCGCAGGGACCGGGGAGCTGTTTTTT
>TRBV11-3|many|NA|TRBJ2-3
CASSLAPLDTQYF
TGTGCCAGCAGCTTAGCCCCTCTAGATACGCAGTATTTT
>TRBV3-1|NA|NA|TRBJ1-2
CASSQDSGVGGYTF
TGTGCCAGCAGCCAAGATAGCGGGGTTGGTGGCTACACCTTC
>TRBV20-1|many|NA|TRBJ1-1
CSARLAGNTEAFF
TGCAGTGCTAGGTTGGCAGGGAACACTGAAGCTTTCTTT
>TRBV28|many|NA|TRBJ2-3
CASSSPTRGVADTQYF
TGTGCCAGCAGTTCTCCGACTAGAGGCGTGGCAGATACGCAGTATTTT
>TRBV28|many|NA|TRBJ2-1
CASSLDTSSYNEQFF
TGTGCCAGCAGTCTGGACACGAGCTCCTACAATGAGCAGTTCTTC
>TRBV2|NA|NA|TRBJ1-2
CTSGATYRDPRYGYTF
TGTACCAGCGGGGCTACCTACAGGGACCCACGCTATGGCTACACCTTC
>TRBV5-1|few|NA|TRBJ1-6
CASRGGDSPLHF
TGCGCCAGCAGGGGAGGGGATTCACCCCTCCACTTT
>TRBV7-2|many|NA|TRBJ2-7
CASSLGPGPREQYF
TGTGCCAGCAGCTTAGGTCCGGGGCCGAGGGAGCAGTACTTC
>TRBV5-1|many|NA|TRBJ2-7
CASSLGDRLTYEQYF
TGCGCCAGCAGCTTGGGAGACAGGCTTACCTACGAGCAGTACTTC
>TRBV4-2|many|NA|TRBJ1-1
CASSREWGSGTEAFF
TGTGCCAGCAGCAGAGAATGGGGGTCCGGAACTGAAGCTTTCTTT
>TRBV27|NA|NA|TRBJ2-7
CASSWRVDYEQYF
TGTGCCAGCAGTTGGAGAGTCGACTACGAGCAGTACTTC
>TRBV7-9|many|TRBD1|TRBJ2-3
CASSHAPGQGASGGPTTRTDTQYF
TGTGCCAGCAGCCACGCTCCGGGACAGGGGGCCTCCGGGGGGCCTACCACTCGCACAGATACGCAGTATTTT
>TRBV27|many|TRBD1|TRBJ2-5
CASSLSWDRKETQYF
TGTGCCAGCAGTTTATCATGGGACAGAAAAGAGACCCAGTACTTC
>TRBV19|few|NA|TRBJ2-3
CASSIDRLATDTQYF
TGTGCCAGTAGTATTGACAGGCTGGCCACAGATACGCAGTATTTT
>TRBV20-1|many|TRBD2|TRBJ2-1
CSASLPSGRWDEQFF
TGCAGTGCTAGTCTTCCTAGCGGGAGGTGGGATGAGCAGTTCTTC
>TRBV20-1|NA|TRBD1|TRBJ1-2
CSARVGQGVPPNTF
TGCAGTGCTAGAGTCGGACAGGGGGTGCCCCCTAACACCTTC
>TRBV28|NA|TRBD1|TRBJ2-3
CASSHHRGPDTQYF
TGTGCCAGCAGCCATCACAGGGGGCCAGATACGCAGTATTTT
>TRBV20-1|NA|NA|TRBJ2-7
CGAPSTVSYEQYF
TGCGGTGCTCCTTCGACAGTCTCCTACGAGCAGTACTTC
>TRBV20-1|many|NA|TRBJ2-1
CSARGAFGQFF
TGCAGTGCTAGAGGAGCGTTTGGGCAGTTCTTC
>TRBV3-1|many|NA|TRBJ2-5
CASSPVSPGGETQYF
TGTGCCAGCAGCCCGGTTAGCCCGGGCGGGGAGACCCAGTACTTC
>TRBV29-1|many|NA|TRBJ1-4
CSVEGGQYNEKLFF
TGCAGCGTTGAAGGAGGACAGTATAATGAAAAACTGTTTTTT
>TRBV6-1|NA|NA|TRBJ1-6
CASSGTGRNSPLHF
TGTGCCAGCAGTGGTACAGGGCGGAATTCACCCCTCCACTTT
>TRBV18|few|NA|TRBJ1-3
CASSPATDGNTIYF
TGTGCCAGCTCACCAGCGACCGACGGAAACACCATATATTTT
>TRBV27|many|TRBD2|TRBJ2-7
CASSTSLAGVSEQYF
TGTGCCAGCAGTACTAGCCTAGCGGGAGTTTCCGAGCAGTACTTC
>TRBV11-2|many|TRBD2|TRBJ2-3
CASSLVRENYGTSHDTQYF
TGTGCCAGCAGCTTAGTCAGGGAGAACTATGGGACTAGTCATGATACGCAGTATTTT